Listed here are 15 T cell receptor beta chains from one sample, sequenced in a study of blood T cell repertoires in COVID-19. Repertoires were generated with immunoSEQ multiplex PCR, while TCRdb's copy carries only in-frame clones and drops some. The sample contains about 120,000 clones, roughly nine tenths of which appear only once. The sequenced sample consisted of peripheral blood. These receptors originate from a man in his sixties or seventies with active or convalescent COVID-19.

This clone is large (0.1 to 1%) within its sample. The rearrangement joins TRBV2 to TRBJ2-7, with TRBD1 matching 7 bases. Germline assignment: CDR1 SNHLY and CDR2 FYNNEI. The CDR3 extends over 14 amino acids. With 6 bases clipped from V and 5 bases from J, the junction kept 10 bases outside the gene matches. The CDR3 spells CASRTGTADHEQYF. The DNA for the CDR3 is TGTGCCAGCAGAACCGGGACAGCGGACCACGAGCAGTACTTC.

The chain has TRBV30 and TRBJ2-1; 9 bases line up with TRBD2. Germline values: CDR1 GTSNPN, CDR2 SVGIG (reference sequence). V was pared by 3 bases and J by 0 bases, with 9 bases of the junction left unmatched. The CDR3 length is 17 residues. CDR3 DNA: TGTGCCTGGAGGACGACTAGCGGTAGGAGCTCCTACAATGAGCAGTTCTTC. As protein: CAWRTTSGRSSYNEQFF.

The chain joins TRBV4-1 to TRBJ2-1; 9 bases map to TRBD2. Germline lookup yields CDR1 MGHRA and CDR2 YSYEKL. V dropped 5 bases and J dropped 4; count of bases not matched to a gene: 3. The CDR3 covers 14 residues. CDR3 nucleotide sequence: TGCGCCAGCAGCGGACTAGCGCCGTACAATGAGCAGTTCTTC. It specifies CASSGLAPYNEQFF.

CDR3 sequence (DNA): TGTGCCAGCAGTGCTACAGGGTCTGGCTACACCTTC. The encoded protein is CASSATGSGYTF. The rearrangement joins TRBV28 to TRBJ1-2; D is possibly TRBD1 (6 bases). V shed 5 bases and J shed 7 bases, with 11 bases lying between them. In germline, CDR1 is MDHEN, CDR2 SYDVKM. This CDR3 has 12 amino acids.

The V and J genes are TRBV5-1 and TRBJ2-2; D gene uncertain. The V and J ends lost 4 bases and 4 bases respectively, with 8 bases between them. Germline loops: CDR1 SGHRS, CDR2 YFSETQ. This CDR3 region has 13 residues. The CDR3 sequence: CASSQDFTGELFF. Here the CDR3 DNA reads TGCGCCAGCAGCCAAGACTTCACCGGGGAGCTGTTTTTT. The whole variable domain, filled in from reference TRBV5-1 and TRBJ2-2, reads KAGVTQTPRYLIKTRGQQVTLSCSPISGHRSVSWYQQTPGQGLQFLFEYFSETQRNKGNFPGRFSGRQFSNSRSEMNVSTLELGDSALYLCASSQDFTGELFFGEGSRLTVL.

The rearrangement uses TRBV6-2 or TRBV6-3 and TRBJ1-5; 10 positions agree with TRBD1. This CDR3 spans 14 amino acids. In germline, CDR1 is MNHEY, CDR2 SVGEGT. V dropped 5 bases and J dropped 6; count of bases not matched to a gene: 4. In nucleotides, the CDR3 is TGTGCCAGCAGTCGGGACAGGGGTACTCAGCCCCAGCATTTT. This sequence encodes CASSRDRGTQPQHF.

The genes are TRBV14 and TRBJ1-6, with D unclear. V lost 2 bases and J lost 4, with 6 bases in between. CDR1 and CDR2 from the germline V gene are SGHDN and FVKESK. This CDR3 comprises 14 residues. CDR3 bases: TGTGCCAGCAGCCAACAAAATTATAATTCACCCCTCCACTTT. It specifies CASSQQNYNSPLHF.

This chain connects TRBV7-9 to TRBJ1-5, with 7 bases that match TRBD1. The J segment lost 5 bases and the V segment lost 4 bases, leaving 8 bases of the junction unmatched. This CDR3 contains 15 residues. Germline V CDR1 and CDR2: SEHNR, FQNEAQ (reference sequence). The CDR3, as DNA: TGTGCCAGCAGCTCCGGACAGGTACGGGATCAGCCCCAGCATTTT. Its protein product is CASSSGQVRDQPQHF.

The chain employs TRBV19 and TRBJ1-4, with D tentatively TRBD1 (6 bases). This CDR3 has 15 residues. V was pared by 3 bases and J by 0 bases, with 8 bases between. Germline V CDR1 and CDR2: LNHDA, SQIVND (reference sequence). This CDR3 reads CASSIGTSTNEKLFF. As DNA, the CDR3 is TGTGCCAGTAGTATCGGGACATCAACTAATGAAAAACTGTTTTTT.

V is TRBV10-3 and J is TRBJ2-1, with 10 bases that match TRBD2. Germline loops: CDR1 ENHRY, CDR2 SYGVKD. This CDR3 comprises 16 residues. V shed 5 bases and J 5 bases; nucleotides not matched to a gene: 9. The CDR3 DNA reads TGTGCCATCAGTAGCGGGAGGGCCCTAGAGAACAATGAGCAGTTCTTC. This gives the protein CAISSGRALENNEQFF.

The chain carries TRBV6-5 and TRBJ1-2; the D gene is possibly TRBD1 (6 bases). Germline CDR1 is MNHEY and CDR2 is SVGAGI. The CDR3 length is 13 residues. Trimming left V 5 bases short and J 7 bases short, with 14 bases between. CDR3 in amino acids: CASSPTGFPGYTF. The CDR3 bases are TGTGCCAGCAGTCCAACAGGGTTTCCTGGCTACACCTTC.

This clone showed up just once. This sequence joins TRBV10-2 and TRBJ2-7; 9 positions match TRBD1. Germline CDR1 is WSHSY and CDR2 is SAAADI. This CDR3 has 14 amino acids. The J segment lost 1 base and the V segment lost 6 bases, leaving 4 bases of the junction unmatched. The CDR3 nucleotides are TGCGCCAGCAGGGGGGGGACAGGGTCCTACGAGCAGTACTTC. Translation: CASRGGTGSYEQYF.

Note on this clone: It is unclear where the CDR3 begins or ends on the DNA, so no DNA is shown, and the CDR3 is as TCRdb lists it. The chain uses TRBV18 and TRBJ2-2; TRBD2 was called by the table and not checked on the DNA. CDR1 is KGHSH and CDR2 is LQKENI in the germline V gene. The CDR3 extends over 17 residues, inclusive of both ends. CDR3 in amino acids: CASSFGPGGSNTGELFF.

This clone was seen only a few times. In the same sample, other DNA sequences code for this CDR3. This chain uses TRBV19 with TRBJ1-6, with 7 bases identical to TRBD1. Trimming at V came to 10 bases and at J to 7 bases, leaving 7 bases not matched to a gene. Germline CDR1 reads LNHDA; CDR2 reads SQIVND (reference sequence). The length of the CDR3 is 13 residues. This CDR3 is CATHRDRNSPLHF. The CDR3 DNA reads TGTGCCACCCACCGGGACAGAAATTCACCCCTCCACTTT.

The rearrangement links TRBV20-1 to TRBJ2-1, with D unresolved. The CDR3 spans 10 residues. The V gene's germline CDR1 is DFQATT and CDR2 SNEGSKA (reference sequence). The CDR3 sequence is CAYANNEQFF. The CDR3, as DNA: TGCGCCTACGCCAACAATGAGCAGTTCTTC.